These 3 T cell receptor beta chains share one sample of origin, sequenced in a study of cytomegalovirus exposure and HLA in healthy donors. The PCR contained 60 Vbeta and 13 Jbeta primers. Only in-frame clones appear in the TCRdb table, and some are missing; sequencing was by immunoSEQ multiplex PCR. The sample contains about 200,000 clones, around three quarters of which appear only once. The sequencing sample was made of PBMCs. The source is a woman aged 25 to 39 in good health and CMV-seronegative.

This clone has only a few counts. The chain uses TRBV7-9 and TRBJ2-5; D gene unclear. The closer fit of TRBJ2-7 to the DNA end suggests the J call may be wrong. CDR3 length equals 12 residues. Germline V gives CDR1 SEHNR, CDR2 FQNEAQ (reference sequence). Written as DNA, the CDR3 is TGTGCCAGCAGCTGGAGCCATGACGAGCAGTACTTC. This sequence encodes CASSWSHDEQYF.

The V gene is TRBV7-2, the J gene TRBJ2-5; 8 nucleotides line up with TRBD2. The CDR3 has 14 amino acids. CDR1 SGHTA and CDR2 FQGNSA come from the germline V gene. V was pared by 4 bases and J by 5 bases, with 6 bases of the junction left unmatched. The CDR3 nucleotides read TGTGCCAGCAGCTCAGCGGGGGCCTGGGAGACCCAGTACTTC. Translated: CASSSAGAWETQYF.

The chain combines TRBV25-1 with TRBJ1-5; TRBD1 aligns across 7 bases. The ends lost 4 bases at V and 3 bases at J; junction bases unmatched: 9. CDR3 length: 16 amino acids. The germline CDR1 and CDR2 sequences are MGHDK and SYGVNS. As DNA, the CDR3 is TGTGCCAGCAGTGGAATAGGAGGGGGCCCCAATCAGCCCCAGCATTTT. This codes for CASSGIGGGPNQPQHF.